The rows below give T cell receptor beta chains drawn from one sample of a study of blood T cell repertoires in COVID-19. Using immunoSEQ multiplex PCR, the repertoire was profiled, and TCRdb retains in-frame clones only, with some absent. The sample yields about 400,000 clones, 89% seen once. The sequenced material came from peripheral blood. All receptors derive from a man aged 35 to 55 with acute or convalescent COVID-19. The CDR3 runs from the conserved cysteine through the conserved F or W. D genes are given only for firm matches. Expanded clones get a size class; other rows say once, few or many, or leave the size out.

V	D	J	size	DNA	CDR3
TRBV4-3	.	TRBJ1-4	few	TGCGCCAGCAGCCCGGTCCGGGGGGCGGGTGAAAAACTGTTTTTT	CASSPVRGAGEKLFF
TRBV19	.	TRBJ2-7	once	TGTGCCAGTAGTATAGGAGCAGGCGAGCAGTACTTC	CASSIGAGEQYF
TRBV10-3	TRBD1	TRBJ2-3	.	TGTGCCATCAGCCGAGGGACAGGATCCGATACGCAGTATTTT	CAISRGTGSDTQYF
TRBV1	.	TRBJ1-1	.	TGCACCAGCAGCCAAAAAATCGGGAACACTGAAGCTTTCTTT	CTSSQKIGNTEAFF
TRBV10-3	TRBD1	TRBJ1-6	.	TGTGCCATGGGCAGGGGGACGAATTCACCCCTCCACTTT	CAMGRGTNSPLHF
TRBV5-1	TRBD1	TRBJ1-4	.	TGCGCCAGCAGCCCCGGGACAGGGGGTGAAAAACTGTTTTTT	CASSPGTGGEKLFF
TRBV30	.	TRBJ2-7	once	TGTGCCTGGAGTGTATGGGGGCGCTCCTACGAGCAGTACTTC	CAWSVWGRSYEQYF
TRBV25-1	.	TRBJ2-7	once	TGTGCCAGCAGTGACGGGGGACCGCAGTACTTC	CASSDGGPQYF
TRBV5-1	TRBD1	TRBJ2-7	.	TGCGCCAGCAGCCCCCGGGACAGGGTTGGGGAGCAGTACTTC	CASSPRDRVGEQYF
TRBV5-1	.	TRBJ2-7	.	TGCGCCAGCAGCTTGAACGTTGAGAGCGAGCAGTACTTC	CASSLNVESEQYF
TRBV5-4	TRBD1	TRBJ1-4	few	TGTGCCAGCAGCTTGTCAGGCAGGGGGAGGGAAAAACTGTTTTTT	CASSLSGRGREKLFF
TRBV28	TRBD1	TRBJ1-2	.	TGTGCCAGCAGTTCACCCGGGACAGGGGGGGATGGCTACACCTTC	CASSSPGTGGDGYTF
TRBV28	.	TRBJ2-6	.	TGTGCCAGCAGTCCCGTCAGGGGACTATACTCTGGGGCCAACGTCCTGACTTTC	CASSPVRGLYSGANVLTF
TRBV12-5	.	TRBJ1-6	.	TGTGCTAGTGGTTTGGTATTGACTAAAGGTGATATCCTCCACTTT	CASGLVLTKGDILHF
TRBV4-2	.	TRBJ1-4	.	TGTGCCAGCAGCCAACGCGACAGGAATAATGAAAAACTGTTTTTT	CASSQRDRNNEKLFF
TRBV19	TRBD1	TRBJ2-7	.	TGTGCCAGTAGGGCGGCGTCAGGGGGATCCTACGAGCAGTACTTC	CASRAASGGSYEQYF
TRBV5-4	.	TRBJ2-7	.	TGTGCCAGCAGCCTCCGGGACAAGCCCTACGAGCAGTACTTC	CASSLRDKPYEQYF
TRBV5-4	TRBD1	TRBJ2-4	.	TGTGCCAGCAGCACCGGTGACAGGGGGCTGGCCAAAAACATTCAGTACTTC	CASSTGDRGLAKNIQYF